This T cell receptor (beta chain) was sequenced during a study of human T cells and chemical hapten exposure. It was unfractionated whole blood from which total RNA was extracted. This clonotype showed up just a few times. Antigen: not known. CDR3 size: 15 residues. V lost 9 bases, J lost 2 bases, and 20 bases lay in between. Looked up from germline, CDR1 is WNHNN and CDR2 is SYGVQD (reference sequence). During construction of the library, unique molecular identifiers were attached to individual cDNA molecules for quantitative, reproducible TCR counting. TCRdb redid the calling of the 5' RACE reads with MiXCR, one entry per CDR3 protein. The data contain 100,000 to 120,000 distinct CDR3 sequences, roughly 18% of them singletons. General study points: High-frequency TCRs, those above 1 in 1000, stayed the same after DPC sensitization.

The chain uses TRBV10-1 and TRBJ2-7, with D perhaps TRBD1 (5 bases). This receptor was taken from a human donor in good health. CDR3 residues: CASFSKEQGPYEQYF. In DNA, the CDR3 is TGCGCCAGTTTTTCAAAAGAGCAGGGTCCCTACGAGCAGTACTTC.